The clone carrying this TCR beta chain appeared a single time. Clones were sequenced by immunoSEQ multiplex PCR, and TCRdb holds only the in-frame ones, with some missing. Among about 65,000 clones listed, about 82% were seen once. The sample comes from a study of blood T cell repertoires in COVID-19. At the level of the study: Samples taken during acute and convalescent COVID-19 were collected in the United States, Italy and Spain.

Germline CDR1 SGHTS, CDR2 YDEGEE. This CDR3 comprises 15 residues. V was pared by 4 bases and J by 4 bases, with 10 bases of the junction left unmatched. V and J are TRBV5-8 and TRBJ1-1; TRBD1 aligns across 7 bases. The receptor was isolated from a human donor in a cohort sampled during active COVID-19. The specimen sequenced was peripheral blood. CDR3 DNA sequence: TGTGCCAGCAGCAAACAGACAGGGATCGGCACTGAAGCTTTCTTT. It yields the protein CASSKQTGIGTEAFF.